This is a list of T cell receptor beta chains from one sample in a study of blood T cell repertoires in COVID-19. The table came from immunoSEQ multiplex PCR; TCRdb's copy has only in-frame clones and leaves some out. The table shows roughly 170,000 clones, with roughly four fifths occurring only once. Sequencing was carried out using peripheral blood. The receptors come from a human donor in a cohort sampled during active COVID-19. CDR3s include the opening cysteine and the closing phenylalanine or tryptophan. Fields, in order: CDR3 protein, CDR3 DNA, clone size, CDR3 length, V gene, D gene, J gene. The D gene is left open where the match is weak. For some rows the clone size is stated as once, few or many, or as a class when expanded; others skip it.

CASSQDRQGSRRF,TGTGCCAGCAGCCAAGATCGTCAGGGGAGCCGCCGATTT,NA,13,TRBV3-1/TRBV3-2,NA,TRBJ1-1
CAISVGQGGSDTEAFF,TGTGCCATCAGTGTAGGACAGGGGGGTAGTGACACTGAAGCTTTCTTT,once,16,TRBV10-3,TRBD1,TRBJ1-1
CASSEWETGAPYNEQFF,TGTGCCAGCAGTGAATGGGAGACAGGGGCTCCCTACAATGAGCAGTTCTTC,once,17,TRBV25-1,TRBD1,TRBJ2-1
CASNQRQGSREQYF,TGTGCCAGCAACCAAAGACAGGGGTCGCGGGAGCAGTACTTC,NA,14,TRBV6-5,TRBD1,TRBJ2-7
CASSLEEESEQFF,TGTGCCAGCAGCTTGGAGGAGGAAAGTGAGCAGTTCTTC,NA,13,TRBV7-6,NA,TRBJ2-1
CASSAGPRGLRREQYF,TGTGCCAGCAGTGCGGGTCCAAGGGGGCTACGACGCGAGCAGTACTTC,NA,16,TRBV2,TRBD1,TRBJ2-7
CASRSRVQSPLHF,TGTGCCAGCAGGTCCAGGGTACAATCACCCCTCCACTTT,NA,13,TRBV2,NA,TRBJ1-6
CASSQERFTEAFF,TGCGCCAGCAGCCAAGAACGGTTTACTGAAGCTTTCTTT,NA,13,TRBV4-1,NA,TRBJ1-1
CSVDPQGTSQGYTF,TGCAGCGTTGATCCCCAGGGCACCTCTCAGGGCTACACCTTC,NA,14,TRBV29-1,NA,TRBJ1-2
CASSLDLTDTQYF,TGCGCCAGCAGCTTGGATCTGACAGATACGCAGTATTTT,NA,13,TRBV5-1,NA,TRBJ2-3
CAISESEDGYTF,TGTGCCATCAGTGAGTCGGAGGATGGCTACACCTTC,NA,12,TRBV10-3,NA,TRBJ1-2
CASSLTGVEAFF,TGTGCCAGCAGTCTAACAGGGGTTGAAGCTTTCTTT,NA,12,TRBV2,TRBD1,TRBJ1-1
CASRGHSDTQYF,TGTGCCAGCAGGGGACATTCAGATACGCAGTATTTT,NA,12,TRBV9,NA,TRBJ2-3
CASTRLAGDPYNEQFF,TGTGCCAGCACCCGACTAGCGGGGGACCCCTACAATGAGCAGTTCTTC,NA,16,TRBV4-2,TRBD2,TRBJ2-1
CASSQGGGAVKTQYF,TGTGCCAGCAGCCAAGGCGGGGGGGCTGTAAAGACCCAGTACTTC,NA,15,TRBV3-1/TRBV3-2,TRBD2,TRBJ2-5
CASSFPGTSGVVETQYF,TGTGCCAGCAGCTTCCCCGGGACTAGCGGGGTTGTGGAGACCCAGTACTTC,NA,17,TRBV5-4,TRBD2,TRBJ2-5
CASSPGQGEKLFF,TGTGCCAGCAGTCCGGGACAGGGGGAAAAACTGTTTTTT,NA,13,TRBV12-3/TRBV12-4,TRBD1,TRBJ1-4
CASSTQGTFNQPQHF,TGTGCCAGTAGTACCCAGGGAACTTTCAATCAGCCCCAGCATTTT,NA,15,TRBV19,NA,TRBJ1-5
CASSQTDRGSYEQYF,TGCGCCAGCAGCCAGACTGACAGGGGCTCCTACGAGCAGTACTTC,NA,15,TRBV4-1,TRBD1,TRBJ2-7
CASSQDSAGGGLTEAFF,TGTGCCAGCAGCCAAGATTCGGCAGGGGGCGGGTTGACTGAAGCTTTCTTT,NA,17,TRBV3-1/TRBV3-2,TRBD1,TRBJ1-1
CASRATGGGGGYTF,TGTGCCAGCAGAGCCACAGGGGGCGGGGGTGGCTACACCTTC,NA,14,TRBV6-5,TRBD1,TRBJ1-2
CAGSGRGADTQYF,TGTGCCGGAAGCGGGAGGGGGGCAGATACGCAGTATTTT,NA,13,TRBV7-9,TRBD2,TRBJ2-3
CASNPSQGEQYF,TGTGCCAGCAACCCTTCCCAGGGCGAGCAGTACTTC,NA,12,TRBV7-8,NA,TRBJ2-7
CASTGGRFSGNTIYF,TGTGCCAGCACCGGGGGACGGTTCTCTGGAAACACCATATATTTT,NA,15,TRBV6-6,NA,TRBJ1-3
CASSETGGQVNTIYF,TGTGCCAGCAGTGAAACAGGGGGCCAGGTAAACACCATATATTTT,few,15,TRBV6-1,TRBD1,TRBJ1-3
CAWSVIRRNTEAFF,TGTGCCTGGAGTGTGATTCGGAGGAACACTGAAGCTTTCTTT,NA,14,TRBV30,NA,TRBJ1-1
CASNPSTGQGVFGTDTQYF,TGTGCCAGCAACCCATCGACGGGACAGGGGGTCTTTGGCACAGATACGCAGTATTTT,once,19,TRBV7-9,TRBD1,TRBJ2-3
CASSLGGFNTGELFF,TGTGCCAGCAGCCTCGGGGGTTTCAACACCGGGGAGCTGTTTTTT,NA,15,TRBV3-1/TRBV3-2,NA,TRBJ2-2
CASRLTGAVEAFF,TGTGCCAGCAGACTGACAGGGGCGGTTGAAGCTTTCTTT,NA,13,TRBV12-3/TRBV12-4,TRBD1,TRBJ1-1
CASSEGWDSNQPQHF,TGTGCCAGCAGCGAGGGATGGGATAGCAATCAGCCCCAGCATTTT,once,15,TRBV5-8,NA,TRBJ1-5
CASSLVAATGELFF,TGTGCCAGCAGCTTAGTGGCGGCCACCGGGGAGCTGTTTTTT,NA,14,TRBV7-9,NA,TRBJ2-2
CASSERPGGAAEAFF,TGTGCCAGCAGCGAACGTCCGGGGGGCGCAGCCGAAGCTTTCTTT,NA,15,TRBV7-2,NA,TRBJ1-1
CASSQDQGLYYGYTF,TGTGCCAGCAGCCAAGATCAGGGTCTTTACTATGGCTACACCTTC,NA,15,TRBV14,NA,TRBJ1-2
CAIRGSNYGYTF,TGTGCCATAAGGGGGTCTAACTATGGCTACACCTTC,once,12,TRBV28,NA,TRBJ1-2
CASSYRQLSRELFF,TGTGCCAGCAGTTATCGACAGCTCAGTAGGGAGCTGTTTTTT,NA,14,TRBV27,NA,TRBJ2-2
CASSRRGLAGGTGELFF,TGTGCCAGCAGTCGACGAGGACTAGCGGGGGGGACCGGGGAGCTGTTTTTT,NA,17,TRBV6-6,TRBD2,TRBJ2-2
CASSLQGLNTEAFF,TGTGCCAGTAGCCTACAGGGACTGAACACTGAAGCTTTCTTT,few,14,TRBV19,NA,TRBJ1-1
CASSYSQGQNTEAFF,TGTGCCAGCAGTTACTCACAGGGACAAAACACTGAAGCTTTCTTT,NA,15,TRBV6-5,NA,TRBJ1-1